The 30 T cell receptor beta chains listed next were all sequenced from one sample in a study of patients and donors after allogeneic stem cell transplantation. Each CDR3 protein is one row after TCRdb ran MiXCR on the RT-PCR reads. The sample includes fewer than 60,000 distinct CDR3 sequences, approximately 12% of them seen just once. The specimen sequenced was blood, either unsorted or a sorted T cell fraction (not recorded which). Receptor source: a human donor who was either an allogeneic HSCT recipient or a stem cell or donor lymphocyte infusion donor (not recorded which). It is not recorded whose cells these are; they may come from a transplant donor.

This chain connects TRBV7-8 to TRBJ2-2; no definite D call. V shed 4 bases and J shed 3 bases, with 3 bases lying between them. The CDR3 is 12 residues long. CDR1 SGHVS and CDR2 FQNEAQ come from the germline V gene. As DNA, the CDR3 is TGTGCCAGCAGCTCGTACACCGGGGAGCTGTTTTTT. Its protein product is CASSSYTGELFF.

This clonotype was recorded at least ten times. The gene calls are TRBV11-2 and TRBJ1-1; D ambiguous. This CDR3 region has 17 residues. CDR1 and CDR2 from the germline V gene are SGHAT and FQNNGV. V shed 1 base and J shed 0 bases, with 15 bases lying between them. The chain's CDR3 is CASSLGVGRRVNTEAFF. In DNA, the CDR3 is TGTGCCAGCAGCTTAGGTGTAGGTAGGAGGGTGAACACTGAAGCTTTCTTT. Supplemented by reference TRBV11-2 and TRBJ1-1, the full variable domain reads EAGVAQSPRYKIIEKRQSVAFWCNPISGHATLYWYQQILGQGPKLLIQFQNNGVVDDSQLPKDRFSAERLKGVDSTLKIQPAKLEDSAVYLCASSLGVGRRVNTEAFFGQGTRLTVV.

The table lists this clonotype with many counts. The J gene is TRBJ1-5, the V gene TRBV19, with 9 bases lining up with TRBD1. The J segment lost 6 bases and the V segment lost 5 bases, leaving 11 bases of the junction unmatched. CDR1 LNHDA and CDR2 SQIVND come from the germline V gene (reference sequence). The CDR3 is 16 residues long. This CDR3 is CASSPRGTGSAQPQHF. Written as DNA, the CDR3 is TGTGCCAGTAGTCCTCGAGGGACAGGGTCCGCTCAGCCCCAGCATTTT. The full variable domain, its missing parts supplied by reference TRBV19 and TRBJ1-5, is DGGITQSPKYLFRKEGQNVTLSCEQNLNHDAMYWYRQDPGQGLRLIYYSQIVNDFQKGDIAEGYSVSREKKESFPLTVTSAQKNPTAFYLCASSPRGTGSAQPQHFGDGTRLSIL.

The chain recombines TRBV2 with TRBJ2-1; 9 bases fit TRBD1. Germline V gene sequence: CDR1 SNHLY, CDR2 FYNNEI. CDR3 length: 16 amino acids. V shed 3 bases, J shed 4 bases, and the junction held 7 bases outside the gene matches. The DNA for the CDR3 is TGTGCCAGCAGTGAGACAGGGGGTAGGTTGTACAATGAGCAGTTCTTC. It yields the protein CASSETGGRLYNEQFF.

The chain employs TRBV12-3 or TRBV12-4 and TRBJ2-3; TRBD2 matches 13 bases. The CDR3 is 19 residues long. J was trimmed by 5 bases and V by 6 bases; bases with no gene match: 17. Written as DNA, the CDR3 is TGTGCCAGCAGGCCCCCGGGACTAGCGGGATTTTCTAGTCGAGATACGCAGTATTTT. It codes for CASRPPGLAGFSSRDTQYF.

CDR3 in DNA: TGTGCCAGCAGCCAAGATGCGGGGGCCTACGAGCAGTACTTC. Translated, it gives CASSQDAGAYEQYF. The chain recombines TRBV3-1 with TRBJ2-7; 7 nucleotides align to TRBD2. The CDR3 runs 14 residues. In germline, CDR1 is LGHDT, CDR2 YNNKEL (reference sequence). Germline trimming cut 0 bases from V and 2 bases from J; bases unmatched to any gene: 1.

This clonotype was counted ten times or more. V is TRBV6-2 or TRBV6-3 and J is TRBJ1-5; D remains ambiguous. This CDR3 comprises 15 residues. Germline values: CDR1 MNHEY, CDR2 SVGEGT. V lost 0 bases and J lost 0, with 6 bases in between. The CDR3 DNA reads as TGTGCCAGCAGTTACTCCAGTTATAGCAATCAGCCCCAGCATTTT. This codes for CASSYSSYSNQPQHF.

This clonotype was counted many times. J is TRBJ1-3 and V is TRBV29-1; D ambiguous. V was pared by 4 bases and J by 0 bases, with 10 bases between. The CDR3 length is 14 residues. Germline V CDR1 and CDR2: SQVTM, ANQGSEA. For the CDR3, the DNA is TGCAGCGTTGTCCTCATGAGCTCTGGAAACACCATATATTTT. Translation: CSVVLMSSGNTIYF.

With regard to this clonotype: Possible read error: a much larger clone is one base away. This chain links TRBV29-1 with TRBJ1-2; D not certain. This CDR3 is 11 amino acids long. CDR1 and CDR2 (germline): SQVTM, ANQGSEA. DNA of the CDR3: TGCAGCGTTGAACTCTACTATGCCTACACCTTC. It yields the protein CSVELYYAYTF.

The chain links TRBV5-1 to TRBJ2-1; TRBD1 matches 8 bases. This CDR3 is built from 15 residues. Germline V gene sequence: CDR1 SGHRS, CDR2 YFSETQ. The trim removed 1 base at V and 4 bases at J, leaving 4 bases unmatched. CDR3 coding DNA: TGCGCCAGCAGCTTGACAGGGGGATTTTACAATGAGCAGTTCTTC. Translating gives CASSLTGGFYNEQFF.

This clonotype was recorded at least ten times. The chain joins TRBV6-5 to TRBJ2-5; tentatively, D is TRBD1 (5 bases). Trimming left V 0 bases short and J 5 bases short, with 7 bases between. The CDR3 contains 13 residues. CDR1 MNHEY and CDR2 SVGAGI come from the germline V gene. The chain's CDR3 is CASSYSSGETQYF. The CDR3 DNA reads TGTGCCAGCAGTTACTCGTCAGGGGAGACCCAGTACTTC.

This clonotype came up a few times. V usage is TRBV11-2 and J usage is TRBJ2-5, with D unclear. V was shortened by 5 bases and J by 1 base, with 8 bases between the two germline ends. The CDR3 is 13 amino acids. From germline, CDR1 is SGHAT and CDR2 FQNNGV. CDR3 bases: TGTGCCAGCAGCCCTAGTATCCAAGAGACCCAGTACTTC. Its translation: CASSPSIQETQYF.

The genes are TRBV6-5 and TRBJ2-2; possibly TRBD2 for D (5 bases). The germline V gene has CDR1 MNHEY and CDR2 SVGAGI. V lost 0 bases and J 1 base, leaving 6 bases between the germline ends. CDR3 size: 15 residues. CDR3 region: CASSYSRENTGELFF. The DNA of the CDR3 is TGTGCCAGCAGTTACTCCCGGGAGAACACCGGGGAGCTGTTTTTT.

By sample fraction, this clonotype is medium-sized (0.01 to 0.1%). The chain couples TRBV6-6 to TRBJ2-1; 10 nucleotides agree with TRBD2. Germline-derived CDR1 and CDR2 are MNHNY and SVGAGI (reference sequence). This CDR3 has 15 amino acids. V trimming: 2 bases; J trimming: 9 bases; junction bases outside the gene matches: 7. As DNA, the CDR3 is TGTGCCAGCAGTTACACAGCGGGAGGGCCAAGTGAGCAGTTCTTC. It codes for CASSYTAGGPSEQFF.

A few counts support this clonotype. The chain links TRBV5-1 to TRBJ1-1, with D maybe TRBD1 (5 bases). Germline V lookup: CDR1 SGHRS, CDR2 YFSETQ. CDR3 length: 17 residues. Trimming took 2 bases from V and 6 from J, leaving 23 bases between them. CDR3 in amino acids: CASSFDGRGYLGAEAFF. The DNA of the CDR3 is TGCGCCAGCAGCTTTGACGGAAGAGGCTATCTGGGGGCTGAAGCTTTCTTT.

The chain is built from TRBV3-1 and TRBJ2-7; D is undetermined. V was shortened by 0 bases and J by 0 bases, with 6 bases between the two germline ends. Germline CDR1 LGHDT, CDR2 YNNKEL (reference sequence). CDR3 length equals 14 residues. The CDR3, as DNA: TGTGCCAGCAGCCAAGACAGGTACTCCTACGAGCAGTACTTC. Translation: CASSQDRYSYEQYF.

This clonotype was recorded a few times. V and J are TRBV5-1 and TRBJ2-3; 13 bases map to TRBD2. CDR3 length: 17 amino acids. CDR1 is SGHRS and CDR2 is YFSETQ in the germline V gene. The J segment lost 2 bases and the V segment lost 4 bases, leaving 7 bases of the junction unmatched. CDR3 sequence: CASSTGLAGAPTDTQYF. In DNA form, the CDR3 reads TGCGCCAGCAGCACCGGACTAGCGGGAGCACCCACAGATACGCAGTATTTT.

The chain uses TRBV2 and TRBJ2-1; possibly TRBD1 for D (6 bases). From germline, CDR1 is SNHLY and CDR2 FYNNEI. This CDR3 has 12 amino acids. V lost 6 bases to trimming and J lost 9 bases, with 12 bases between them. The CDR3 protein is CASRDSYLEQFF. In DNA, the CDR3 is TGTGCCAGCAGGGACAGTTACCTTGAGCAGTTCTTC.

V is TRBV11-3 and J is TRBJ2-7; a possible D gene is TRBD2 (6 bases). V lost 0 bases, J lost 3 bases, and 6 bases lay in between. The CDR3 consists of 13 residues. CDR1 and CDR2 (germline): SGHNT, YENEEA. CDR3 protein: CASSLETSYEQYF. CDR3 in DNA: TGTGCCAGCAGCTTAGAGACTAGCTACGAGCAGTACTTC.

The chain joins TRBV18 to TRBJ1-6; no firm D call. The germline V and J ends were trimmed by 3 bases and 0 bases, with 3 bases remaining between them. There are 14 residues in the CDR3. Germline assignment: CDR1 KGHSH and CDR2 LQKENI. CDR3 DNA sequence: TGTGCCAGCTCACCGGGCTCCTATAATTCACCCCTCCACTTT. Its protein product is CASSPGSYNSPLHF.

The chain joins TRBV10-2 to TRBJ2-3, with D maybe TRBD2 (6 bases). CDR1 and CDR2 from the germline V gene are WSHSY and SAAADI. CDR3 length: 15 amino acids. With 5 bases removed from V and 2 bases from J, the gap between germline ends came to 14 bases. CDR3: CASSSMAGSTDTQYF. CDR3 nucleotide sequence: TGCGCCAGCAGTTCAATGGCGGGATCCACAGATACGCAGTATTTT.

This clonotype was picked up many times. The J gene is TRBJ2-4, the V gene TRBV28; D unresolved. Germline V gene data show CDR1 as MDHEN and CDR2 as SYDVKM. V was cut by 2 bases and J by 12 bases, with 11 bases left in between. This CDR3 is built from 12 residues. CDR3 nucleotide sequence: TGTGCCAGCAGTTTAGGGCAGCAGTCTCAGTACTTC. It translates to CASSLGQQSQYF.

The V and J genes are TRBV5-1 and TRBJ2-7, with 8 bases aligning to TRBD2. CDR1 is SGHRS and CDR2 is YFSETQ in the germline V gene. The CDR3 is 17 amino acids. V shed 2 bases and J 3 bases; nucleotides not matched to a gene: 13. The CDR3 spells CASSFMGLVIEDYEQYF. As DNA, the CDR3 is TGCGCCAGCAGCTTCATGGGACTAGTTATTGAGGACTACGAGCAGTACTTC. The complete variable domain, with remaining parts taken from reference TRBV5-1 and TRBJ2-7, reads KAGVTQTPRYLIKTRGQQVTLSCSPISGHRSVSWYQQTPGQGLQFLFEYFSETQRNKGNFPGRFSGRQFSNSRSEMNVSTLELGDSALYLCASSFMGLVIEDYEQYFGPGTRLTVT.

The chain recombines TRBV11-3 with TRBJ2-2, with D uncertain. This CDR3 has 16 amino acids. Trimming pared 5 bases from V and 10 bases from J, leaving 23 bases between. The V gene's germline CDR1 is SGHNT and CDR2 YENEEA. In nucleotides, the CDR3 is TGTGCCAGCAGCGGTTCTAAAGCCCTAGATTCCGCGGAGCTGTTTTTT. Residues: CASSGSKALDSAELFF. Combining the CDR3 with reference TRBV11-3 and TRBJ2-2 gives the whole variable domain EAGVVQSPRYKIIEKKQPVAFWCNPISGHNTLYWYLQNLGQGPELLIRYENEEAVDDSQLPKDRFSAERLKGVDSTLKIQPAELGDSAVYLCASSGSKALDSAELFFGEGSRLTVL.

Ten or more counts support this clonotype. The chain links TRBV7-8 to TRBJ1-2; D remains unclear. In germline, CDR1 is SGHVS, CDR2 FQNEAQ. V was trimmed by 3 bases and J by 0 bases, leaving 8 bases between them. The CDR3 length is 14 residues. CDR3 region: CASSLTDPNYGYTF. CDR3 nucleotides: TGTGCCAGCAGCTTGACCGATCCTAACTATGGCTACACCTTC.

The V call is TRBV3-1, the J call TRBJ2-3; maybe TRBD2 (6 bases). The CDR3 loop spans 13 amino acids. The V gene's germline CDR1 is LGHDT and CDR2 YNNKEL (reference sequence). V was trimmed by 5 bases and J by 3 bases, leaving 9 bases between them. The CDR3 protein is CASSGGWTDTQYF. In DNA, the CDR3 is TGTGCCAGCAGCGGAGGGTGGACAGATACGCAGTATTTT.

The rearrangement joins TRBV3-1 to TRBJ2-7, with D unresolved. The CDR3 has 14 amino acids. V lost 2 bases to trimming and J lost 4 bases, with 12 bases between them. Germline lookup yields CDR1 LGHDT and CDR2 YNNKEL (reference sequence). CDR3 nucleotides: TGTGCCAGCAGCCAATTCACGGGTCGGTACGAGCAGTACTTC. Encoded protein: CASSQFTGRYEQYF.

This chain joins TRBV24-1 and TRBJ2-5; TRBD1 matches 8 bases. Germline CDR1 KGHDR, CDR2 SFDVKD. Unmatched junction bases numbered 5, after V lost 5 bases and J lost 4 bases. CDR3 length: 14 residues. The CDR3 bases are TGTGCCACCAGTGTGGGGCAGGGGGCAGAGACCCAGTACTTC. Amino acid sequence: CATSVGQGAETQYF.

This clonotype was counted between two and nine times. The chain links TRBV27 to TRBJ1-2, with 7 bases identical to TRBD1. V was pared by 5 bases and J by 7 bases, with 7 bases of the junction left unmatched. This CDR3 region has 13 residues. The germline V gene encodes CDR1 MNHEY and CDR2 SMNVEV (reference sequence). CDR3 in DNA: TGTGCCAGCAGTCCCAGGACAGGCGGTGGCTACACCTTC. The encoded protein is CASSPRTGGGYTF.

The rearrangement links TRBV24-1 to TRBJ2-3; no firm D call. V lost 7 bases and J 4 bases, leaving 11 bases between the germline ends. The CDR3 spans 13 residues. CDR1 and CDR2 from the germline V gene are KGHDR and SFDVKD. In DNA form, the CDR3 reads TGTGCCACCAGAAGGGCCAGCTCAGATACGCAGTATTTT. Translated: CATRRASSDTQYF.